This T cell receptor (beta chain) originates from a study of technical replicates of blood from a few donors. Produced via immunoSEQ multiplex PCR; TCRdb's table is partial and in-frame only. The sample records roughly 70,000 clones, around 95% being singletons. CDR3 size: 13 residues. CDR1 is MNHEY, CDR2 SMNVEV, per germline (reference sequence). The V and J ends lost 5 bases and 4 bases respectively, with 11 bases between them. The V call is TRBV27, the J call TRBJ2-5, with TRBD2 as a possible D gene (5 bases). The receptor was derived from a human donor in good health. The sample comprised T cells isolated from PBMCs. This CDR3 reads CASSAGKTETQYF. CDR3 nucleotide sequence: TGTGCCAGCAGTGCCGGGAAGACAGAGACCCAGTACTTC.